The 18 T cell receptor beta chains presented below share a single source sample, sequenced in a study of Ad26.COV2.S vaccination and SARS-CoV-2 variants. As for treatment: roughly 19 received Ad26.COV2.S at low or high dose, single or two shots; about 5 received placebo; per-sample allocation not given. After the first vaccine or placebo injection, samples were drawn on day 63. TCRdb's copy holds only in-frame clones and misses some; the assay was immunoSEQ multiplex PCR. Of 300,000 to 400,000 clones in the sample, more than 75% were seen once. Sequences were derived from peripheral blood, sampled in a trial of Ad26.COV2.S vaccine versus placebo. All receptors derive from a person aged 18 to 59 who received the Ad26.COV2.S COVID-19 vaccine or a placebo.

In DNA, the CDR3 is TGTGCCACCAGTGAAAGGACAGGGTATGGCTACACCTTC. Amino acids: CATSERTGYGYTF. This rearrangement joins TRBV24-1 to TRBJ1-2, with 8 positions matching TRBD1. Germline CDR1 KGHDR, CDR2 SFDVKD. J lost 5 bases, V lost 4 bases, and 2 bases had no gene match. This CDR3 is built from 13 residues.

The V gene is TRBV30, the J gene TRBJ1-1; D remains unclear. V was pared by 5 bases and J by 11 bases, with 21 bases between. This CDR3 region has 13 residues. From germline, CDR1 is GTSNPN and CDR2 SVGIG (reference sequence). The CDR3 loop is CAWHIERFFTAFF. The CDR3 DNA reads TGTGCCTGGCATATAGAGAGGTTCTTCACGGCTTTCTTT.

The chain is built from TRBV30 and TRBJ1-1; the match to TRBD1 covers 8 bases. The CDR3 runs 14 residues. Germline V gene data show CDR1 as GTSNPN and CDR2 as SVGIG (reference sequence). V lost 5 bases, J lost 1 base, and 6 bases stayed unmatched. CDR3 protein: CAWVYRGRNTEAFF. The CDR3 DNA sequence: TGTGCCTGGGTCTACAGGGGGAGGAACACTGAAGCTTTCTTT.

The chain carries TRBV7-3 and TRBJ2-2; 11 bases map to TRBD2. The CDR3 consists of 16 residues. V was clipped by 5 bases and J by 1 base; unmatched bases: 3. CDR1 and CDR2 from the germline V gene are SGHTA and FQGTGA. The CDR3 DNA sequence: TGTGCCAGCAGCCTGACTAGCGGGGTGAACACCGGGGAGCTGTTTTTT. It codes for CASSLTSGVNTGELFF. Full variable domain (missing parts from reference TRBV7-3 and TRBJ2-2): GAGVSQTPSNKVTEKGKYVELRCDPISGHTALYWYRQSLGQGPEFLIYFQGTGAADDSGLPNDRFFAVRPEGSVSTLKIQRTERGDSAVYLCASSLTSGVNTGELFFGEGSRLTVL.

This clone was detected once. The chain has TRBV7-8 and TRBJ2-7; 9 positions match TRBD2. V gave up 5 bases and J gave up 9 bases; unmatched junction bases: 8. The germline V gene encodes CDR1 SGHVS and CDR2 FQNEAQ. The CDR3 consists of 13 residues. CDR3 protein: CASSATGTSWQYF. Written as DNA, the CDR3 is TGTGCCAGCAGCGCCACCGGGACTAGCTGGCAGTACTTC.

The chain is built from TRBV24-1 and TRBJ2-1, with D perhaps assigned TRBD1 or TRBD2 (6 bases each). The germline gives CDR1 KGHDR, CDR2 SFDVKD. The CDR3 sequence is 16 residues long. V was pared by 2 bases and J by 5 bases, with 15 bases between. As DNA, the CDR3 is TGTGCCACCAGTGATTCAGGGGAGGCTCTCAACAATGAGCAGTTCTTC. It translates to CATSDSGEALNNEQFF.

V gene TRBV7-8 combines with J gene TRBJ2-3, with 10 positions matching TRBD2. V shed 5 bases, J shed 2 bases, and the junction held 4 bases outside the gene matches. Germline loops: CDR1 SGHVS, CDR2 FQNEAQ. CDR3 length: 15 amino acids. This chain's CDR3 is CASSTLAGLTDTQYF. The CDR3 coding sequence is TGTGCCAGCAGCACACTAGCGGGGCTCACAGATACGCAGTATTTT.

This clone was counted between two and nine times. The rearrangement joins TRBV12-3 or TRBV12-4 to TRBJ1-1; D unresolved. Between the trimmed V and J ends, which lost 2 bases and 5 bases, there was a span of 9 bases. This CDR3 is built from 13 residues. As DNA, the CDR3 is TGTGCCAGCAGTTTACAGATGGGAACTGAAGCTTTCTTT. Translation: CASSLQMGTEAFF.

This chain uses TRBV5-1 with TRBJ2-3; D tentatively fits TRBD1 or TRBD2 (5 bases each). The germline V gene has CDR1 SGHRS and CDR2 YFSETQ. This CDR3 has 14 residues. V lost 4 bases, J lost 0 bases, and 9 bases lay in between. Here the CDR3 DNA reads TGCGCCAGCAGCCGGGACGGAAGCACAGATACGCAGTATTTT. The encoded protein is CASSRDGSTDTQYF. The full variable domain, rest sourced from reference TRBV5-1 and TRBJ2-3, is KAGVTQTPRYLIKTRGQQVTLSCSPISGHRSVSWYQQTPGQGLQFLFEYFSETQRNKGNFPGRFSGRQFSNSRSEMNVSTLELGDSALYLCASSRDGSTDTQYFGPGTRLTVL.

The V call is TRBV3-1 (or the pseudogene TRBV3-2), the J call TRBJ2-5; D is perhaps TRBD2 (5 bases). Per the germline V gene, CDR1 is LGHDT and CDR2 is YNNKEL (reference sequence). Trimming took off 1 base at V and 2 bases at J, with 11 bases between the two ends. CDR3 size: 15 residues. CDR3 sequence reads: CASSQVSGLQETQYF. The CDR3 nucleotides are TGTGCCAGCAGCCAAGTGTCCGGACTGCAAGAGACCCAGTACTTC.

The chain has TRBV6-5 and TRBJ1-1, with a weak D call TRBD1 (6 bases). Germline CDR1 MNHEY, CDR2 SVGAGI. The CDR3 has 13 amino acids. The germline V and J ends were trimmed by 9 bases and 0 bases, with 11 bases remaining between them. The CDR3 region has the DNA TGTGCCAGTCACAGGGTCTTGAACACTGAAGCTTTCTTT. Translated: CASHRVLNTEAFF.

In this sample, this clone turned up once. The chain combines TRBV29-1 with TRBJ1-1, with a tentative D call TRBD1 (6 bases). Trimming took 6 bases from V and 1 from J, leaving 15 bases between them. CDR3 length equals 14 residues. The V gene's germline CDR1 is SQVTM and CDR2 ANQGSEA. In nucleotides, the CDR3 is TGCAGCGTGGGGAAGGGGGGGCCGAACACTGAAGCTTTCTTT. Its protein product is CSVGKGGPNTEAFF. Based on the CDR3 plus reference TRBV29-1 and TRBJ1-1, the full variable domain is SAVISQKPSRDICQRGTSLTIQCQVDSQVTMMFWYRQQPGQSLTLIATANQGSEATYESGFVIDKFPISRPNLTFSTLTVSNMSPEDSSIYLCSVGKGGPNTEAFFGQGTRLTVV.

This chain links TRBV10-2 with TRBJ1-1, with D unclear. The CDR3 is 13 residues long. From germline, CDR1 is WSHSY and CDR2 SAAADI. Trimming pared 2 bases from V and 5 bases from J, leaving 9 bases between. The CDR3 here is CASSEQGGTEAFF. As DNA, the CDR3 is TGCGCCAGCAGTGAGCAAGGTGGGACTGAAGCTTTCTTT.

The genes are TRBV5-6 and TRBJ2-2; D possibly corresponds to TRBD1 (6 bases). The CDR3 has 14 residues. V lost 3 bases to trimming and J lost 6 bases, with 12 bases between them. From germline, CDR1 is SGHDT and CDR2 YYEEEE. In DNA, the CDR3 is TGTGCCAGCAGCTCCGACAGGAAATCCGGGGAGCTGTTTTTT. Residues: CASSSDRKSGELFF.

The J gene is TRBJ2-7, the V gene TRBV12-5; no definite D call. Germline values: CDR1 LGHNT, CDR2 FRNRAP. Trimming removed 1 base at V and 2 bases at J, with 12 bases between. The CDR3 consists of 15 residues. CDR3 loop: CASGLGVALAYEQYF. CDR3 sequence (DNA): TGTGCTAGTGGTTTGGGAGTAGCCTTGGCCTACGAGCAGTACTTC.

Points on this clone: At one end, the junction sequence differs from germline, possibly due to a read error. The V call is TRBV11-2, the J call TRBJ2-5; 9 bases match TRBD2. Germline V gives CDR1 SGHAT, CDR2 FQNNGV. The CDR3 has 14 residues. This CDR3 reads CASSPGTSQKTQYF. CDR3 in DNA: TGTGCCAGCAGCCCTGGGACTAGCCAAAAGACCCAGTACTTC.

The rearrangement links TRBV7-9 to TRBJ2-1; 10 bases are a match to TRBD2. Germline V gene sequence: CDR1 SEHNR, CDR2 FQNEAQ (reference sequence). The CDR3 sequence is 16 residues long. Trimming cost V 6 bases and J 8 bases; bases outside gene matches: 13. CDR3 DNA: TGTGCCAGCAGGGAGAGTCCTAGCGGGGGATGGGATGAGCAGTTCTTC. Protein product: CASRESPSGGWDEQFF.

This chain connects TRBV15 to TRBJ2-5; either TRBD1 or TRBD2 may supply D (5 bases each). Germline values: CDR1 LNHNV, CDR2 YYDKDF (reference sequence). V lost 0 bases and J 5 bases, leaving 10 bases between the germline ends. The CDR3 covers 14 residues. CDR3 nucleotide sequence: TGTGCCACCAGCAGAGAAGGGACGGATGAGACCCAGTACTTC. Protein sequence: CATSREGTDETQYF.